The rows below give T cell receptor beta chains drawn from one sample of a study of Ad26.COV2.S vaccination and SARS-CoV-2 variants. Clones were read by immunoSEQ multiplex PCR, and TCRdb kept only the in-frame ones, dropping some. The sample includes 300,000 to 400,000 clones, 90% of them seen just once. This sample comprised peripheral blood, obtained in a trial of Ad26.COV2.S vaccine versus placebo. These receptors were obtained from a person aged 18-60 years who received the Ad26.COV2.S COVID-19 vaccine or a placebo. The CDR3 runs from the conserved cysteine through the conserved F or W. Fields, in order: D gene, clone size, J gene, V gene, CDR3 length, CDR3 DNA, CDR3 protein. The D gene is left open where the match is weak. Clone sizes are given selectively: once, few, many, or a class where the clone is expanded.

TRBD1	once	TRBJ2-7	TRBV18	13	TGTGCCAGCTCGGGACAGGGTTCCTACGAGCAGTACTTC	CASSGQGSYEQYF
TRBD1	-	TRBJ1-1	TRBV5-1	14	TGCGCCAGCAGCTTCGCTGGACAGGGAGATGAAGCTTTCTTT	CASSFAGQGDEAFF
-	-	TRBJ2-6	TRBV5-6	17	TGTGCCAGCAGCTTTACAGGTGTGGGCTCTGGGGCCAACGTCCTGACTTTC	CASSFTGVGSGANVLTF
TRBD1	-	TRBJ2-4	TRBV11-3	14	TGTGCCAGCAGCTTCGGGACAGGGTTAAACATTCAGTACTTC	CASSFGTGLNIQYF
-	-	TRBJ2-7	TRBV2	14	TGTGCCAGCAGTAGCCTTTCGGGACAAGCCGAGCAGTACTTC	CASSSLSGQAEQYF
-	-	TRBJ1-5	TRBV7-2	14	TGTGCCAGCAGCCCACACCCTAGCAATCAGCCCCAGCATTTT	CASSPHPSNQPQHF
TRBD1	-	TRBJ1-1	TRBV6-5	14	TGTGCCAGCACTCAACAGGGGTCAGACACTGAAGCTTTCTTT	CASTQQGSDTEAFF
-	-	TRBJ1-1	TRBV29-1	14	TGCAGCGTTGAAGATCAGTGGGGGAACACTGAAGCTTTCTTT	CSVEDQWGNTEAFF
TRBD1	once	TRBJ1-4	TRBV5-1	14	TGCGCCAGCAGCTTAGGACAGGCGAGTGAAAAACTGTTTTTT	CASSLGQASEKLFF
-	-	TRBJ2-1	TRBV7-8	13	TGTGCCAGCAGCGTAGACCGGACTGGGGAGCAGTTCTTC	CASSVDRTGEQFF
-	-	TRBJ2-5	TRBV6-1	16	TGTGCCAGCAGTGCCCGTCGACTAGTAGTCGGGGAGACCCAGTACTTC	CASSARRLVVGETQYF
TRBD1	-	TRBJ2-2	TRBV2	13	TGTGCCAGCCGGGACAGTACTACCGGGGAGCTGTTTTTT	CASRDSTTGELFF
TRBD1	-	TRBJ1-1	TRBV13	17	TGTGCCAGCAGCGGCGGGACAGGGTTTAGGATGAACACTGAAGCTTTCTTT	CASSGGTGFRMNTEAFF
-	-	TRBJ1-5	TRBV6-1	15	TGTGCCAGCAGTGAAATCGGGGCTAGCAATCAGCCCCAGCATTTT	CASSEIGASNQPQHF
TRBD2	-	TRBJ2-2	TRBV7-6	17	TGTGCCAGCAGCCCCCGTCCCCCGGGAGGGGACACCGGGGAGCTGTTTTTT	CASSPRPPGGDTGELFF
-	-	TRBJ2-7	TRBV6-5	12	TGTGCCAGCGGGTACAGGGCCTACGAGCAGTACTTC	CASGYRAYEQYF
-	-	TRBJ1-1	TRBV7-2	16	TGTGCCAGCAGCTCAAGTACCCTAGGAGGGTCCACTGAAGCTTTCTTT	CASSSSTLGGSTEAFF
-	-	TRBJ1-1	TRBV4-3	14	TGCGCCAGCAGCCAAGATCATGAGAACACTGAAGCTTTCTTT	CASSQDHENTEAFF
TRBD2	once	TRBJ2-3	TRBV4-1	15	TGCGCCAGCAGCCTTAGCGGGAGCGGTACAGATACGCAGTATTTT	CASSLSGSGTDTQYF
-	once	TRBJ1-4	TRBV6-6	14	TGTGCCAGCAGCTCTCAGGGCTCTAATGAAAAACTGTTTTTT	CASSSQGSNEKLFF
-	once	TRBJ2-4	TRBV5-8	16	TGTGCCAGCAGCCAATACCCCATACCTACCAAAAACATTCAGTACTTC	CASSQYPIPTKNIQYF
TRBD1	-	TRBJ1-2	TRBV28	14	TGTGCCAGCCGTACAGGGGGCGCCGACTATGGCTACACCTTC	CASRTGGADYGYTF
-	-	TRBJ2-3	TRBV7-6	16	TGTGCCAGCAGCCCGTGGGAGTCTTCTAGCACAGATACGCAGTATTTT	CASSPWESSSTDTQYF
TRBD2	-	TRBJ2-1	TRBV4-1	14	TGCGCCAGCAGCGGAACTAGCGGGGGGTATGAGCAGTTCTTC	CASSGTSGGYEQFF
-	-	TRBJ2-1	TRBV7-6	15	TGTGCCAGCAGCCCCGAGTGGTCGCTAGACAATGAGCAGTTCTTC	CASSPEWSLDNEQFF
TRBD1	-	TRBJ1-2	TRBV18	21	TGTGCCAGCTCACCACGCCCCGCAGGGGGGATAGCCTATGCTGCTAACTATGGCTACACCTTC	CASSPRPAGGIAYAANYGYTF
-	-	TRBJ1-1	TRBV6-2/TRBV6-3	13	TGTGCCAGCAGCCTTGGACCTAACACTGAAGCTTTCTTT	CASSLGPNTEAFF
-	-	TRBJ1-6	TRBV7-9	15	TGTGCCAGCAGCTTAGTGGGACACGCTTATACACCCCTCCACTTT	CASSLVGHAYTPLHF
TRBD1	few	TRBJ2-7	TRBV9	13	TGTGCCAGCGGCGGGACAGGGATCTACGAGCAGTACTTC	CASGGTGIYEQYF
-	-	TRBJ1-1	TRBV3-1/TRBV3-2	14	TGTGCCAGCAGCCTTGCGAAAACAAACACTGAAGCTTTCTTT	CASSLAKTNTEAFF
-	-	TRBJ1-4	TRBV30	13	TGTGCCTGGAGCAAGGGGCTCGGTGAAAAACTGTTTTTT	CAWSKGLGEKLFF
-	once	TRBJ2-3	TRBV7-9	19	TGTGCCAGCAGCTTAACCACTAGAGGGCGGACCTCAACGGGAGATACGCAGTATTTT	CASSLTTRGRTSTGDTQYF
TRBD1	-	TRBJ1-5	TRBV6-5	15	TGTGCCAGCAGTTATTCCGGGACAGGGAGTCAGCCCCAGCATTTT	CASSYSGTGSQPQHF
-	-	TRBJ1-1	TRBV4-1	17	TGCGCCAGCAGCCATTCCGAAGCGGGGGTGCTGAACACTGAAGCTTTCTTT	CASSHSEAGVLNTEAFF
-	-	TRBJ2-7	TRBV12-5	16	TGTGCTAGTGGTTTGGTTGTCGGGCAGGGTGCTTACGAGCAGTACTTC	CASGLVVGQGAYEQYF
-	-	TRBJ2-1	TRBV7-9	16	TGTGCCAGCAGCCCTCTGACAGCACCACCTTACAATGAGCAGTTCTTC	CASSPLTAPPYNEQFF
-	-	TRBJ1-4	TRBV25-1	14	TGTGCCAGCAGTGAATACAGGGAGGAGGAAAAACTGTTTTTT	CASSEYREEEKLFF
TRBD1	-	TRBJ2-2	TRBV19	18	TGTGCCAGTACCCACCTAAAGACAGGGAAATCGAACACCGGGGAGCTGTTTTTT	CASTHLKTGKSNTGELFF
TRBD1	-	TRBJ2-1	TRBV11-3	16	TGTGCCAGCAGTCCCCATGGGACAGGGGCAAACAATGAGCAGTTCTTC	CASSPHGTGANNEQFF
TRBD1	-	TRBJ2-7	TRBV4-3	15	TGCGCCAGCAGCCAGGGACAGGACACTTCCTACGAGCAGTACTTC	CASSQGQDTSYEQYF
-	-	TRBJ2-7	TRBV29-1	15	TGCAGCGTCTTTGGGGGCGGGACGGCGACCTACGAGCAGTACTTC	CSVFGGGTATYEQYF
-	once	TRBJ1-2	TRBV9	14	TGTGCCAGCAGCTCACGGGTTGGGAACTATGGCTACACCTTC	CASSSRVGNYGYTF
-	-	TRBJ1-1	TRBV7-7	17	TGTGCCAGCAGCTTAGGGGTAGCGGGGAAGATAAACACTGAAGCTTTCTTT	CASSLGVAGKINTEAFF
-	-	TRBJ1-1	TRBV5-1	14	TGCGCCAGCAGCTTGGCCCTGGGGAACACTGAAGCTTTCTTT	CASSLALGNTEAFF
TRBD1	-	TRBJ1-5	TRBV4-3	18	TGCGCCAGCAGCCAAGAGGTCACGCCGGGACAGGGGAATCAGCCCCAGCATTTT	CASSQEVTPGQGNQPQHF
TRBD1	-	TRBJ1-5	TRBV6-5	14	TGTGCCAGCAGCTCTGGACAGGGCGGTCAGCCCCAGCATTTT	CASSSGQGGQPQHF
-	-	TRBJ2-2	TRBV13	15	TGTGCCAGCAGCTCTCGACCACCCAACACCGGGGAGCTGTTTTTT	CASSSRPPNTGELFF
-	-	TRBJ1-2	TRBV2	15	TGTGCCAGCGTAGCCCCAGATACTAGCGGAGGTGGCTACACCTTC	CASVAPDTSGGGYTF
-	-	TRBJ2-7	TRBV19	14	TGTGCCAGTAGTGTACCGGGATCTTCCTACGAGCAGTACTTC	CASSVPGSSYEQYF
-	-	TRBJ2-2	TRBV5-5	13	TGTGCCAGCTATAAGTTAAACACCGGGGAGCTGTTTTTT	CASYKLNTGELFF
-	-	TRBJ1-3	TRBV19	15	TGTGCCAGTAGTATTCCCAATCGCTCTGGAAACACCATATATTTT	CASSIPNRSGNTIYF
-	-	TRBJ1-2	TRBV6-2/TRBV6-3	13	TGTGCCAGCAGTTACGGTATCGTCACGGGCTACACCTTC	CASSYGIVTGYTF
TRBD2	-	TRBJ2-5	TRBV3-1/TRBV3-2	16	TGTGCCAGCAGCCTTGAGGAGGCGGGAGAGGGAGAGACCCAGTACTTC	CASSLEEAGEGETQYF
TRBD2	-	TRBJ2-1	TRBV25-1	14	TGTGCCAGCAGTAGAACTAGCGCTTACAATGAGCAGTTCTTC	CASSRTSAYNEQFF
TRBD1	-	TRBJ2-1	TRBV28	16	TGTGCCAGCAGTTCACAGGGGGCTGAAGCCTACAATGAGCAGTTCTTC	CASSSQGAEAYNEQFF